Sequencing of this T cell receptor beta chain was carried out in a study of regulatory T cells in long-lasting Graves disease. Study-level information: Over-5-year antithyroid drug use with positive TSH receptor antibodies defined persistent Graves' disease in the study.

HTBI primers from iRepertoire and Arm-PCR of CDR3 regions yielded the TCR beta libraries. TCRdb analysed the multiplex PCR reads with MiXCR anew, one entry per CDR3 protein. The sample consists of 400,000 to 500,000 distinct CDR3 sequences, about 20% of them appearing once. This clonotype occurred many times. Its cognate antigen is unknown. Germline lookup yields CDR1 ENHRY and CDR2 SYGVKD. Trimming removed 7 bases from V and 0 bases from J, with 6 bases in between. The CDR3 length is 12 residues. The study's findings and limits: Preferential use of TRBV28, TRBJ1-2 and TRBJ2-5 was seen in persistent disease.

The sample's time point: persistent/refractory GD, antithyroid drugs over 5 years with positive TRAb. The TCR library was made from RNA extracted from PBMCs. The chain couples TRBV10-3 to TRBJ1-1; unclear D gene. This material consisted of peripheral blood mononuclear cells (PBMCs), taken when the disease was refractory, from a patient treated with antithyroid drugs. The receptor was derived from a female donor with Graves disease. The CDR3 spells CAINSMNTEAFF. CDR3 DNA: TGTGCCATCAACAGCATGAACACTGAAGCTTTCTTT.